The next 5 T cell receptor beta chains were all read from a single sample in a study of CD4 T cell repertoires in COVID-19. TCRdb keeps only in-frame clones here, not all; method: immunoSEQ multiplex PCR. The repertoire holds about 24,000 clones, nearly 95% seen once, with roughly 0.65% in the top ten. Sequencing was done directly on freshly isolated, uncultured memory T cells. The sequencing used circulating follicular helper CD4+ T cells (cTfh) from blood, collected before the COVID-19 pandemic. These TCRs come from a human donor who had COVID-19.

The chain has TRBV19 and TRBJ1-5; D is unclear. Deletions cut 7 bases from V and 3 bases from J, with 13 bases between. The CDR3 spans 14 residues. The germline V gene encodes CDR1 LNHDA and CDR2 SQIVND (reference sequence). Here the CDR3 reads CASNLGQNNQPQHF. The CDR3 bases are TGTGCCAGTAATTTGGGCCAGAACAATCAGCCCCAGCATTTT.

This chain joins TRBV6-6 and TRBJ2-7; tentatively, D is TRBD1 (6 bases). The germline V gene encodes CDR1 MNHNY and CDR2 SVGAGI (reference sequence). The CDR3 has 14 amino acids. The V end lost 2 bases, the J end lost 1 base, and 9 bases lay between the germline ends. CDR3 nucleotide sequence: TGTGCCAGCAGTTACCAGGGGCGGTCCTACGAGCAGTACTTC. As protein: CASSYQGRSYEQYF.

The chain recombines TRBV6-1 with TRBJ1-6; D possibly corresponds to TRBD1 (6 bases). Trimming cost V 4 bases and J 13 bases, with 23 bases left between them. The CDR3 loop spans 16 amino acids. Germline V gene sequence: CDR1 MNHNS, CDR2 SASEGT. CDR3 residues: CASSAQGGELVGPLHF. In DNA form, the CDR3 reads TGTGCCAGCAGTGCCCAAGGGGGGGAGTTGGTTGGTCCCCTCCACTTT.

V gene TRBV6-1 combines with J gene TRBJ2-1, with 9 bases fitting TRBD2. The germline V gene encodes CDR1 MNHNS and CDR2 SASEGT. With V trimmed by 6 bases and J by 4 bases, 7 bases remained unmatched. This CDR3 has 15 residues. The CDR3 DNA is TGTGCCAGCAGGCACAGCGGGGGGCTGTACAATGAGCAGTTCTTC. It specifies CASRHSGGLYNEQFF.

This clone was seen just once. The CDR3 DNA follows: TGTGCCAGGCAATGGACAGGGTCGAAGAACTATGGCTACACCTTC. Its translation: CARQWTGSKNYGYTF. This chain links TRBV2 with TRBJ1-2, with 8 bases lining up with TRBD1. Germline lookup yields CDR1 SNHLY and CDR2 FYNNEI. The ends lost 9 bases at V and 2 bases at J; junction bases unmatched: 11. The CDR3 has 15 residues.